This T cell receptor beta chain was captured by sequencing in a study of blood T cell repertoires in COVID-19. The V segment lost 3 bases and the J segment 1 base; nucleotides outside the gene matches: 4. Germline CDR1 and CDR2: KGHSH and LQKENI. The CDR3 contains 15 residues. Measured with immunoSEQ multiplex PCR; TCRdb has only the in-frame clones, and not every one. The repertoire holds some 24,000 clones, with 65% to 90% as singletons. This clonotype originated in a man aged 65 to 85 with acute or convalescent COVID-19. V usage is TRBV18 and J usage is TRBJ1-1; 8 bases are a match to TRBD1. Input material: peripheral blood. The DNA of the CDR3 is TGTGCCAGCTCACCGTGGACAGGGCCGAACACTGAAGCTTTCTTT. Its protein product is CASSPWTGPNTEAFF.